Following are 22 T cell receptor beta chains from one sample sequenced in a study of shared clonotypes between healthy human individuals. Sequenced by immunoSEQ multiplex PCR; TCRdb stores in-frame clones only, minus some. The sample carries hundreds of thousands of clones, around 72% recorded once. The sample comprised memory CD4+ T cells sorted from blood. Stated subset: CD45RA-negative fraction. The receptors derive from a woman between 25 and 40 years old in good health.

This clone came up once. The chain uses TRBV4-1 and TRBJ2-1; D possibly corresponds to TRBD1 (5 bases). The CDR3 has 15 residues. Germline CDR1 and CDR2: MGHRA and YSYEKL. V lost 1 base to trimming and J lost 7 bases, with 14 bases between them. The CDR3: CASSQGEGDWNEQFF. CDR3 bases: TGCGCCAGCAGCCAAGGGGAAGGGGATTGGAATGAGCAGTTCTTC.

The chain combines TRBV28 with TRBJ2-5, with 8 bases fitting TRBD1. J lost 5 bases, V lost 5 bases, and 10 bases had no gene match. The CDR3 runs 15 residues. The germline CDR1 and CDR2 sequences are MDHEN and SYDVKM. CDR3 loop: CASSPRQGRTETQYF. The CDR3 DNA reads as TGTGCCAGCAGTCCTAGACAGGGGAGGACGGAGACCCAGTACTTC.

This clone was seen only a few times. The chain is built from TRBV6-6 and TRBJ2-1; unclear D gene. This CDR3 comprises 12 residues. Germline V gene sequence: CDR1 MNHNY, CDR2 SVGAGI (reference sequence). The V gene lost 6 bases and the J gene lost 5 bases, with 8 bases spanning the gap. CDR3 residues: CASSLRNNEQFF. DNA for the CDR3: TGTGCCAGCAGCCTACGGAACAATGAGCAGTTCTTC.

The V and J genes are TRBV10-1 and TRBJ2-1, with 10 bases matching TRBD2. The CDR3 covers 14 residues. CDR1 WNHNN and CDR2 SYGVQD come from the germline V gene (reference sequence). V lost 5 bases, J lost 7 bases, and 5 bases stayed unmatched. The CDR3 is CASSYSGRANEQFF. CDR3 nucleotides: TGCGCCAGCAGTTACAGCGGGAGGGCGAATGAGCAGTTCTTC.

About this clone: Distinct nucleotide sequences in the sample also encode this CDR3. V is TRBV19 and J is TRBJ1-5; TRBD1 matches 8 bases. This CDR3 has 15 amino acids. J gave up 2 bases and V 6 bases, and 6 bases lay outside the gene matches. Germline CDR1 is LNHDA and CDR2 is SQIVND (reference sequence). CDR3 sequence reads: CASRDRGQGNQPQHF. The CDR3 DNA sequence: TGTGCCAGTAGAGACAGGGGCCAAGGCAATCAGCCCCAGCATTTT.

This clone was counted only a few times. The rearrangement links TRBV4-2 to TRBJ2-3; the match to TRBD1 covers 7 bases. Germline V CDR1 and CDR2: LGHNA, YNFKEQ. The CDR3 totals 16 residues. The trim removed 1 base at V and 1 base at J, leaving 5 bases unmatched. As DNA, the CDR3 is TGTGCCAGCAGCCAAGGGACAGGAGTCGGCACAGATACGCAGTATTTT. Protein product: CASSQGTGVGTDTQYF.

The J gene is TRBJ2-7, the V gene TRBV28; tentative D call: TRBD1 (5 bases). The CDR3 is 14 amino acids. V was pared by 5 bases and J by 4 bases, with 15 bases between. Germline V gene data show CDR1 as MDHEN and CDR2 as SYDVKM. The CDR3 region is CASSPRTPPYEQYF. The CDR3, as DNA: TGTGCCAGCAGTCCGAGGACACCGCCGTACGAGCAGTACTTC.

Concerning this clone: The sample carries other DNA sequences with the same CDR3. This chain connects TRBV18 to TRBJ1-3; TRBD1 matches at 8 bases. With V trimmed by 2 bases and J by 2 bases, 2 bases remained unmatched. Germline lookup yields CDR1 KGHSH and CDR2 LQKENI. The CDR3 has 15 residues. This CDR3 is CASSPGTGPGNTIYF. CDR3 nucleotides: TGTGCCAGCTCACCAGGGACAGGTCCTGGAAACACCATATATTTT.

The genes are TRBV28 and TRBJ2-3; D not resolved. Germline V CDR1 and CDR2: MDHEN, SYDVKM. Trimming stripped 5 bases from V and 7 bases from J, with 13 bases between. There are 13 residues in the CDR3. CDR3 protein: CASSPLDGYTQYF. For the CDR3, the DNA is TGTGCCAGCAGTCCCCTTGACGGATATACGCAGTATTTT.

The CDR3 sequence is CASSSRTGELFF. CDR3 in DNA: TGTGCCAGCAGCTCAAGGACCGGGGAGCTGTTTTTT. The rearrangement links TRBV11-2 to TRBJ2-2; no clear D gene. CDR3 size: 12 residues. Trimming removed 4 bases from V and 5 bases from J, with 5 bases in between. Germline CDR1 and CDR2: SGHAT and FQNNGV.

Only a few counts were recorded for this clone. This chain uses TRBV7-2 with TRBJ1-2; maybe TRBD1 (6 bases). Between the trimmed V and J ends, which lost 3 bases and 0 bases, there was a span of 11 bases. The CDR3 is made up of 15 amino acids. Looked up from germline, CDR1 is SGHTA and CDR2 is FQGNSA. The CDR3 sequence: CASSLQQGSNYGYTF. The CDR3 DNA reads as TGTGCCAGCAGCTTGCAACAGGGATCTAACTATGGCTACACCTTC.

The genes are TRBV5-5 and TRBJ2-7; no reliable D call. V dropped 5 bases and J dropped 0 bases, with 21 bases sitting between them. CDR1 and CDR2 (germline): SGHKS, YYEKEE (reference sequence). The CDR3 is 17 residues long. CDR3 region: CASSSRNRATPSYEQYF. The CDR3 DNA reads TGTGCCAGCAGTTCTCGAAACCGGGCGACACCCTCCTACGAGCAGTACTTC.

V usage is TRBV6-5 and J usage is TRBJ2-5, with D possibly being TRBD2 (6 bases). CDR1 and CDR2 (germline): MNHEY, SVGAGI. The CDR3 has 13 residues. Trimming stripped 6 bases from V and 5 bases from J, with 13 bases between. The CDR3 is CASRLPGVETQYF. CDR3 DNA sequence: TGTGCCAGCAGACTGCCGGGAGTTGAGACCCAGTACTTC.

The J gene is TRBJ2-7, the V gene TRBV20-1; D may be TRBD1 (6 bases). This CDR3 contains 11 residues. Trimming left V 6 bases short and J 9 bases short, with 15 bases between. Germline-derived CDR1 and CDR2 are DFQATT and SNEGSKA (reference sequence). CDR3 in amino acids: CSAPTTGWQYF. CDR3 sequence (DNA): TGCAGTGCCCCGACTACAGGGTGGCAGTACTTC.

This clone was recorded a few times. The chain carries TRBV10-1 and TRBJ1-1, with 8 nucleotides matching TRBD1. The V gene end was trimmed by 6 bases and the J gene end by 3 bases; junction bases not matched to a gene: 6. The CDR3 is 14 amino acids. CDR1 is WNHNN, CDR2 SYGVQD, per germline (reference sequence). The CDR3 DNA sequence: TGCGCCAGCAGGGGACAGGTCGAGGACACTGAAGCTTTCTTT. This translates into CASRGQVEDTEAFF.

The V call is TRBV27, the J call TRBJ2-6, with D unresolved. The length of the CDR3 is 15 residues. Germline lookup yields CDR1 MNHEY and CDR2 SMNVEV (reference sequence). Trimming stripped 6 bases from V and 0 bases from J, with 9 bases between. The CDR3 nucleotides read TGTGCCAGCAGCCCCCTCAGCTCTGGGGCCAACGTCCTGACTTTC. Translation gives CASSPLSSGANVLTF.

This clone showed up just a few times. This chain connects TRBV5-1 to TRBJ2-2; TRBD2 might be the D (6 bases). The germline V gene encodes CDR1 SGHRS and CDR2 YFSETQ. Trimming removed 5 bases at V and 7 bases at J, with 12 bases between. The CDR3 covers 13 residues. The CDR3 spells CASRPGLVGELFF. The CDR3, as DNA: TGCGCCAGCAGACCGGGACTCGTCGGGGAGCTGTTTTTT.

The genes are TRBV5-6 and TRBJ1-4; 7 bases fit TRBD1. CDR3 length equals 14 residues. The germline V gene encodes CDR1 SGHDT and CDR2 YYEEEE. With 3 bases clipped from V and 8 bases from J, the junction kept 7 bases outside the gene matches. CDR3 DNA: TGTGCCAGCAGCTCGACAGGGTGGGGCGAAAAACTGTTTTTT. Its translation: CASSSTGWGEKLFF. The variable domain in full, completed from reference TRBV5-6 and TRBJ1-4, reads DAGVTQSPTHLIKTRGQQVTLRCSPKSGHDTVSWYQQALGQGPQFIFQYYEEEERQRGNFPDRFSGHQFPNYSSELNVNALLLGDSALYLCASSSTGWGEKLFFGSGTQLSVL.

The V and J genes are TRBV28 and TRBJ2-7, with 10 bases aligning to TRBD2. V dropped 10 bases and J dropped 3; count of bases not matched to a gene: 6. Germline V lookup: CDR1 MDHEN, CDR2 SYDVKM. CDR3 length: 13 amino acids. In DNA, the CDR3 is TGTGCCACCCAAGCGGGAGGGCTCTACGAGCAGTACTTC. This sequence encodes CATQAGGLYEQYF.

The V call is TRBV11-2, the J call TRBJ2-4; 10 bases map to TRBD1. Trimming cost V 5 bases and J 0 bases; bases outside gene matches: 4. This CDR3 spans 16 amino acids. Germline values: CDR1 SGHAT, CDR2 FQNNGV. The CDR3 is CASSPTGGLAKNIQYF. CDR3 nucleotides: TGTGCCAGCAGCCCGACAGGGGGCTTAGCCAAAAACATTCAGTACTTC.

Note on this clone: This same CDR3 is encoded by further DNA sequences in the sample. The chain employs TRBV7-9 and TRBJ1-1, with D perhaps TRBD1 (6 bases). The length of the CDR3 is 12 residues. Germline CDR1 reads SEHNR; CDR2 reads FQNEAQ (reference sequence). V lost 2 bases and J lost 6, with 7 bases in between. The CDR3 is CASSLRGAEAFF. DNA for the CDR3: TGTGCCAGCAGCTTAAGGGGGGCTGAAGCTTTCTTT.

The sample holds many counts of this clone. The chain links TRBV6-1 to TRBJ1-2; D is unresolved. In germline, CDR1 is MNHNS, CDR2 SASEGT. Trimming took 2 bases from V and 4 from J, leaving 8 bases between them. This CDR3 contains 13 residues. CDR3 sequence reads: CASSETDFYGYTF. The CDR3 nucleotides read TGTGCCAGCAGTGAAACAGATTTCTATGGCTACACCTTC.